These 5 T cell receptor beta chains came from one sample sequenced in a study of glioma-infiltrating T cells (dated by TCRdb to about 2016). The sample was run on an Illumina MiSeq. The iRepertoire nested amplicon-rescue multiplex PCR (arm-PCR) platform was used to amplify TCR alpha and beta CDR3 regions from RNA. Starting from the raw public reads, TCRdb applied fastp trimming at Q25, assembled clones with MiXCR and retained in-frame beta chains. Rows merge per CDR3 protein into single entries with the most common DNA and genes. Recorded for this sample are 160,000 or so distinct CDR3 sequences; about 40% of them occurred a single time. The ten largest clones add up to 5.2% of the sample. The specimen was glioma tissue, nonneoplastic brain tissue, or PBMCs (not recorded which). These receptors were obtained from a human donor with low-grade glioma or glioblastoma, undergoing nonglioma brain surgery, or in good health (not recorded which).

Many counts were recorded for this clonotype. CDR3 amino acids: CASSEGASSSYEQYF. The DNA for the CDR3 is TGTGCCAGCAGTGAAGGGGCGTCGAGCTCCTACGAGCAGTACTTC. The chain has TRBV25-1 and TRBJ2-7, with D possibly matching TRBD1 (5 bases). CDR3 length equals 15 residues. The ends were cut back, 2 bases at V and 0 bases at J, with 11 bases in the middle. Germline V gives CDR1 MGHDK, CDR2 SYGVNS.

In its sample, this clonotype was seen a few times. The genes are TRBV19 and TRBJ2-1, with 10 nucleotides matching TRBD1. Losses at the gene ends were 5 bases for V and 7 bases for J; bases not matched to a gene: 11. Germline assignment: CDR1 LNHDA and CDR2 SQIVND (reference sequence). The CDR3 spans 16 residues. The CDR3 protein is CASSPFRDRGVNEQFF. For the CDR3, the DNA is TGTGCCAGTAGTCCGTTCAGGGACAGGGGCGTGAATGAGCAGTTCTTC.

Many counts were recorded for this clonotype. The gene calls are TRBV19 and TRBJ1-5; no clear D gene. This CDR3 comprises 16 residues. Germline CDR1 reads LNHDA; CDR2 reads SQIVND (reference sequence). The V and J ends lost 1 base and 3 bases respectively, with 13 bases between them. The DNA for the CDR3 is TGTGCCAGTAGTATAGGAAGAACTGTGATCAATCAGCCCCAGCATTTT. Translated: CASSIGRTVINQPQHF. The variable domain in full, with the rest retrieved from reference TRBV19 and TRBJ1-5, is DGGITQSPKYLFRKEGQNVTLSCEQNLNHDAMYWYRQDPGQGLRLIYYSQIVNDFQKGDIAEGYSVSREKKESFPLTVTSAQKNPTAFYLCASSIGRTVINQPQHFGDGTRLSIL.

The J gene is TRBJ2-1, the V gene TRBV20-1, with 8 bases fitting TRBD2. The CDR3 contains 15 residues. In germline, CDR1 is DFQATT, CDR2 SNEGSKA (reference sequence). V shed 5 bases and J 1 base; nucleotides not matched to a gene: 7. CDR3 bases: TGCAGTGCTTCCCCGGGACTAGGGTCCTACAATGAGCAGTTCTTC. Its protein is CSASPGLGSYNEQFF.

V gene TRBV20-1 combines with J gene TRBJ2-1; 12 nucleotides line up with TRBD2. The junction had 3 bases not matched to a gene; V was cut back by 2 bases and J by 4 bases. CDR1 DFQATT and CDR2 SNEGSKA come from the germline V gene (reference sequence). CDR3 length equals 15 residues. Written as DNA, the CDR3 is TGCAGTGCTAGAAGTCTAGCGGGAGGGTACAATGAGCAGTTCTTC. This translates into CSARSLAGGYNEQFF.